The rows below give T cell receptor beta chains drawn from one sample of a study of blood T cell repertoires in COVID-19. Sequencing was performed with immunoSEQ multiplex PCR; in TCRdb, only in-frame clones are kept and a portion is missing. The sample has more than 300,000 clones; more than 75% are singletons. Source material: peripheral blood. These receptors were collected from a woman between 18 and 29 years old who had recovered from COVID-19. The CDR3 runs from the conserved cysteine through the conserved F or W.

CDR3	V
CASTPGSEAFF	TRBV19
CASSYLGLTVETQYF	TRBV6-2/TRBV6-3
CASSILADSSAAEAFF	TRBV7-8
CAWSVFRDRGLAFF	TRBV30
CASSVQAGGADTQYF	TRBV9
CASSVSSEGSNQPQHF	TRBV28
CASSRDRGRSLANTGELFF	TRBV27
CASSPQVTGGTGIYGYTF	TRBV18
CASGRRTGGEKLFF	TRBV7-2
CASSLGQNSYNEQFF	TRBV5-4
CASSEWRTVETNEQFF	TRBV6-1
CASSATSGLDTQYF	TRBV9
CASRRRLGGNSPLHF	TRBV27
CASSRQGRNEKLFF	TRBV27
CASRPRQGSLAFF	TRBV12-3/TRBV12-4
CATRTGGGNEQFF	TRBV19
CATLQTDPFYNEQFF	TRBV6-5
CASRGSMNTEAFF	TRBV25-1
CASSRQAEETQYF	TRBV11-3
CASSQTRTSGRLNTGELFF	TRBV4-1
CASSQATGGSWGYTF	TRBV4-1
CASSPQGGKTQYF	TRBV4-1
CASSERLAGYNEQFF	TRBV10-1
CASSLYRGQGLNTEAFF	TRBV27
CASSADRDFNYGYTF	TRBV18
CATSRRTSGKDNEQFF	TRBV15
CASSVQGLAGGNEQFF	TRBV9
CASSLRPRGTLYNEQFF	TRBV5-8
CASSQWRDPSRRGTEAFF	TRBV7-8
CASSLMGQGVSYNEQFF	TRBV5-1
CASSYARLDSYNEQFF	TRBV6-5
CASSSSGSSGRNTGELFF	TRBV27
CASRWTVNQPQHF	TRBV12-3/TRBV12-4
CASSLDGGMNINEQFF	TRBV5-4
CSVTAPHHPEAFF	TRBV29-1
CSVGLREVKDTQYF	TRBV29-1
CAISDSRTNSGNTIYF	TRBV10-3
CSVVADTPYGYNEQFF	TRBV29-1
CASSFDRLVSVDEQFF	TRBV27
CASSIWQGHTGELFF	TRBV19
CASSVVRENGELFF	TRBV9
CASSLGISGRDTQYF	TRBV6-5
CASSLLGQGGNNEQFF	TRBV27
CASSREAGGMNEQFF	TRBV27
CASSLARLAGAAEQFF	TRBV7-8
CASSLATGAKLFF	TRBV5-6
CASSPVQGKLAGGPEQFF	TRBV28
CASSQDLAGQGGGYTF	TRBV4-1
CASSSLAGGESEETQYF	TRBV7-2
CASSLWQGPRMETQYF	TRBV11-2
CASRIGQGQETQYF	TRBV5-1
CAWRGDSYNEQFF	TRBV30
CAISLTGTTNTGELFF	TRBV10-3
CASSQDGAVNTGELFF	TRBV4-3